One and the same sample provided the 26 T cell receptor beta chains below, sequenced in a study of low-dose radiotherapy and immunotherapy resistance in tumors (dated by TCRdb to 2021 to 2024). Superscript III and a set of TRAV- and TRBV-specific primers were used to synthesize first-strand cDNA, so that both TCRalpha and TCRbeta chains were covered. TCRs were amplified with Phusion for approximately 18 PCR cycles, with a constant-region primer paired with the adapter attached to the V primers. Using fastp trimming at Q25 and MiXCR clonotype assembly, TCRdb reanalyzed the public sequencing data and kept in-frame beta chains. CDR3 protein duplicates are merged, each entry listing the most common genes and DNA. The sample includes about 7,900 distinct CDR3 sequences, with roughly three fifths observed a single time. The ten largest clones represent approximately 9.3% of the sample. These receptors were taken from a human donor with advanced metastatic prostate, ovarian, gallbladder or colorectal cancer (not recorded which). This table probably holds off-target reads from a library built for another chain.

The chain couples TRBV5-1 to TRBJ2-1; TRBD2 matches at 7 bases. The CDR3 is 14 amino acids. CDR1 is SGHRS and CDR2 is YFSETQ in the germline V gene. Trimming at V came to 4 bases and at J to 6 bases, leaving 7 bases not matched to a gene. The DNA of the CDR3 is TGCGCCAGCAGCGGAACGCCTAGCGGCAATGAGCAGTTCTTC. Its translation: CASSGTPSGNEQFF. Full variable domain (missing parts from reference TRBV5-1 and TRBJ2-1): KAGVTQTPRYLIKTRGQQVTLSCSPISGHRSVSWYQQTPGQGLQFLFEYFSETQRNKGNFPGRFSGRQFSNSRSEMNVSTLELGDSALYLCASSGTPSGNEQFFGPGTRLTVL.

The chain is built from TRBV11-2 and TRBJ2-1; either TRBD1 or TRBD2 may supply D (6 bases each). The CDR3 contains 13 residues. Germline CDR1 reads SGHAT; CDR2 reads FQNNGV. Trimming cost V 8 bases and J 9 bases, with 17 bases left between them. CDR3 DNA: TGTGCCAGCGGGGGGCTTAACGGCGGTGAGCAGTTCTTC. It encodes CASGGLNGGEQFF.

The chain joins TRBV6-2 or TRBV6-3 to TRBJ2-1, with 9 nucleotides matching TRBD1. The length of the CDR3 is 15 residues. Trimming took 10 bases from V and 3 from J; bases not matched to a gene: 10. Germline CDR1 MNHEY, CDR2 SVGEGT. The DNA for the CDR3 is TGTGCCACCCGTGACCGGGACAGGGACTACAATGAGCAGTTCTTC. Its translation: CATRDRDRDYNEQFF.

The chain employs TRBV28 and TRBJ1-4; D uncertain. This CDR3 comprises 15 residues. V was cut by 6 bases and J by 4 bases, with 15 bases left in between. Germline loops: CDR1 MDHEN, CDR2 SYDVKM. The CDR3 sequence: CASRTSVGNNEKLFF. For the CDR3, the DNA is TGTGCCAGCAGGACCTCGGTGGGGAATAATGAAAAACTGTTTTTT.

This chain connects TRBV7-2 to TRBJ1-1; D gene uncertain. V was trimmed by 2 bases and J by 1 base, leaving 5 bases between them. The CDR3 consists of 13 residues. CDR1 is SGHTA, CDR2 FQGNSA, per germline. CDR3 DNA sequence: TGTGCCAGCAGCTTACAAAGGAACACTGAAGCTTTCTTT. This gives the protein CASSLQRNTEAFF.

The chain couples TRBV28 to TRBJ1-6; TRBD1 might be the D (6 bases). CDR1 and CDR2 (germline): MDHEN, SYDVKM. The CDR3 is 17 amino acids. Trimming stripped 1 base from V and 10 bases from J, with 20 bases between. This chain's CDR3 is CASSLFFGGESNSPLHF. DNA for the CDR3: TGTGCCAGCAGTTTATTTTTTGGGGGCGAGAGTAACTCACCCCTCCACTTT.

The rearrangement links TRBV4-1 to TRBJ2-7; the match to TRBD1 covers 7 bases. After removal of 1 base from V and 0 bases from J, the junction contained 12 bases not matched to a gene. The CDR3 extends over 18 amino acids. CDR1 and CDR2 (germline): MGHRA, YSYEKL. CDR3 region: CASSQGASGTAYSYEQYF. CDR3 coding DNA: TGCGCCAGCAGCCAAGGGGCTTCCGGGACAGCTTACTCCTACGAGCAGTACTTC.

The V call is TRBV6-1, the J call TRBJ2-2, with 9 positions matching TRBD2. Germline CDR1 reads MNHNS; CDR2 reads SASEGT. The CDR3 has 14 amino acids. J gave up 3 bases and V 4 bases, and 0 bases lay outside the gene matches. The CDR3 loop is CASSGLADTGELFF. The DNA for the CDR3 is TGTGCCAGCAGTGGACTAGCGGACACCGGGGAGCTGTTTTTT.

Within the sample, this clonotype is medium-sized. The genes are TRBV28 and TRBJ2-7; tentative D call: TRBD1 (6 bases). The CDR3 totals 14 residues. Germline V lookup: CDR1 MDHEN, CDR2 SYDVKM. The ends were cut back, 7 bases at V and 4 bases at J, with 17 bases in the middle. CDR3 protein: CASKGGGQTYEQYF. The CDR3 region has the DNA TGTGCCAGCAAAGGTGGGGGACAAACTTACGAGCAGTACTTC. Filled out from reference TRBV28 and TRBJ2-7, the complete variable domain reads DVKVTQSSRYLVKRTGEKVFLECVQDMDHENMFWYRQDPGLGLRLIYFSYDVKMKEKGDIPEGYSVSREKKERFSLILESASTNQTSMYLCASKGGGQTYEQYFGPGTRLTVT.

V is TRBV5-4 and J is TRBJ2-7, with D possibly being TRBD2 (6 bases). This CDR3 region has 14 residues. Trimming left V 4 bases short and J 6 bases short, with 17 bases between. From germline, CDR1 is SGHNT and CDR2 YYREEE (reference sequence). CDR3 sequence (DNA): TGTGCCAGCAGCCCCCCCCGGGATAGCGGCGAGCAGTACTTC. Encoded protein: CASSPPRDSGEQYF.

The genes are TRBV12-3 or TRBV12-4 and TRBJ1-1, with a possible D match to TRBD1 (5 bases). With 5 bases removed from V and 1 base from J, the gap between germline ends came to 11 bases. The CDR3 totals 14 residues. As DNA, the CDR3 is TGTGCCAGCAGTAGGGGTATGCGGAACACTGAAGCTTTCTTT. This sequence encodes CASSRGMRNTEAFF.

The rearrangement links TRBV2 to TRBJ2-3; D gene unclear. Germline CDR1 SNHLY, CDR2 FYNNEI. CDR3 size: 16 residues. The germline V and J ends were trimmed by 4 bases and 0 bases, with 14 bases remaining between them. The CDR3 spells CASSGVDRESTDTQYF. Written as DNA, the CDR3 is TGTGCCAGCAGTGGTGTAGATAGAGAAAGCACAGATACGCAGTATTTT.

The V gene is TRBV6-6, the J gene TRBJ2-1, with D possibly TRBD2 on 5 matching bases. Trimming removed 7 bases from V and 8 bases from J, with 18 bases in between. The CDR3 extends over 14 amino acids. Germline CDR1 MNHNY, CDR2 SVGAGI (reference sequence). CDR3 loop: CASKWNEGGDEQFF. The CDR3 region has the DNA TGTGCCAGCAAGTGGAACGAGGGCGGCGATGAGCAGTTCTTC.

There are a few counts of this clonotype. V gene TRBV15 combines with J gene TRBJ1-2; a weak D match, TRBD1 (5 bases). Germline CDR1 LNHNV, CDR2 YYDKDF (reference sequence). CDR3 length: 17 amino acids. V lost 4 bases to trimming and J lost 8 bases, with 26 bases between them. The CDR3 reads CATSKEVQARPREGYTF. The CDR3 DNA reads TGTGCCACCAGCAAAGAGGTACAGGCCCGTCCAAGGGAAGGCTACACCTTC.

V usage is TRBV6-8 and J usage is TRBJ1-2; 9 nucleotides align to TRBD1. The CDR3 is 16 residues long. V shed 0 bases and J 7 bases; nucleotides not matched to a gene: 9. Per germline, CDR1 MNHGY and CDR2 SAAAGT. CDR3 residues: CASSYSGTGPGSGYTF. CDR3 bases: TGTGCCAGCAGTTACTCTGGGACAGGGCCGGGCAGTGGCTACACCTTC.

This clonotype was recorded a few times. The chain couples TRBV7-2 to TRBJ1-6, with 8 bases that match TRBD1. Germline CDR1 and CDR2: SGHTA and FQGNSA. Trimming removed 3 bases from V and 10 bases from J; junction bases left unmatched: 8. The length of the CDR3 is 15 residues. Written as DNA, the CDR3 is TGTGCCAGCAGCTTGTTGGACAGGGTTGGCTCACCCCTCCACTTT. This gives the protein CASSLLDRVGSPLHF. Full variable domain (outside the CDR3, taken from reference TRBV7-2 and TRBJ1-6): GAGVSQSPSNKVTEKGKDVELRCDPISGHTALYWYRQSLGQGLEFLIYFQGNSAPDKSGLPSDRFSAERTGGSVSTLTIQRTQQEDSAVYLCASSLLDRVGSPLHFGNGTRLTVT.

This clonotype turned up a few times. The J gene is TRBJ2-7, the V gene TRBV20-1; 9 nucleotides agree with TRBD1. The CDR3 runs to 13 residues. With 1 base clipped from V and 6 bases from J, the junction kept 4 bases outside the gene matches. In germline, CDR1 is DFQATT, CDR2 SNEGSKA (reference sequence). DNA of the CDR3: TGCAGTGCTAGAGGGGACAGGGAGAGCGAGCAGTACTTC. Its protein is CSARGDRESEQYF.

This clonotype was seen a few times. DNA for the CDR3: TGTGCCAGCAGCTTCGGGGTGGGACGCGAGCAGTACTTC. It translates to CASSFGVGREQYF. The rearrangement links TRBV5-4 to TRBJ2-7; D possibly matches TRBD1 or TRBD2 (5 bases each). Germline V gene sequence: CDR1 SGHNT, CDR2 YYREEE (reference sequence). Deletions cut 2 bases from V and 6 bases from J, with 12 bases between. The CDR3 is 13 amino acids.

The V call is TRBV2, the J call TRBJ1-1; TRBD1 is a possible D gene (5 bases). Germline V CDR1 and CDR2: SNHLY, FYNNEI. V was pared by 6 bases and J by 0 bases, with 17 bases between. This CDR3 contains 16 residues. The DNA for the CDR3 is TGTGCCAGCAGCAAACCGGGACGGTCAATGAACACTGAAGCTTTCTTT. Translation gives CASSKPGRSMNTEAFF. Looking up the rest from reference TRBV2 and TRBJ1-1 gives the full variable domain: EPEVTQTPSHQVTQMGQEVILRCVPISNHLYFYWYRQILGQKVEFLVSFYNNEISEKSEIFDDQFSVERPDGSNFTLKIRSTKLEDSAMYFCASSKPGRSMNTEAFFGQGTRLTVV.

V gene TRBV7-2 combines with J gene TRBJ1-2; D gene ambiguous. This CDR3 is 12 amino acids long. The V end was cut by 3 bases, the J end by 4 bases, with 6 bases between. Germline CDR1 SGHTA, CDR2 FQGNSA. The DNA of the CDR3 is TGTGCCAGCAGCTTCTCTTTCTATGGCTACACCTTC. It translates to CASSFSFYGYTF.

The V and J genes are TRBV5-4 and TRBJ2-1, with 7 bases that match TRBD2. The trim removed 2 bases at V and 13 bases at J, leaving 6 bases unmatched. Germline CDR1 is SGHNT and CDR2 is YYREEE (reference sequence). CDR3 length equals 12 residues. In nucleotides, the CDR3 is TGTGCCAGCAGCTTTTACCGGGAGGCTCAGTTCTTC. Translated, it gives CASSFYREAQFF.

The V and J genes are TRBV6-2 or TRBV6-3 and TRBJ2-3; the match to TRBD2 covers 13 bases. Germline V CDR1 and CDR2: MNHEY, SVGEGT. This CDR3 is built from 20 residues. With V trimmed by 7 bases and J by 0 bases, 16 bases remained unmatched. CDR3 nucleotides: TGTGCCAGCAAAAAACTAGCGGGAGGGCCAGAGTTATGGAGCACAGATACGCAGTATTTT. Its protein product is CASKKLAGGPELWSTDTQYF.

V usage is TRBV7-2 and J usage is TRBJ1-1, with 10 bases matching TRBD1. The CDR3 loop spans 16 amino acids. In germline, CDR1 is SGHTA, CDR2 FQGNSA. The J segment lost 9 bases and the V segment lost 2 bases, leaving 12 bases of the junction unmatched. The DNA of the CDR3 is TGTGCCAGCAGCTTATTGAAGGGACAGGGGCTTCTCCAAGCTTTCTTT. It encodes CASSLLKGQGLLQAFF.

The CDR3 DNA reads TGCAGCGTCGAGGGGGGGAATGGCTACACCTTC. This sequence encodes CSVEGGNGYTF. The V call is TRBV29-1, the J call TRBJ1-2; TRBD1 is a possible D gene (6 bases). Germline CDR1 SQVTM, CDR2 ANQGSEA. The V end was cut by 6 bases, the J end by 6 bases, with 11 bases between. This CDR3 is built from 11 residues.

The chain combines TRBV29-1 with TRBJ1-1; maybe TRBD1 (5 bases). The CDR3 loop spans 15 amino acids. CDR1 is SQVTM, CDR2 ANQGSEA, per germline. V shed 1 base and J shed 6 bases, with 18 bases lying between them. This CDR3 reads CSVEAITGVRSEAFF. In DNA form, the CDR3 reads TGCAGCGTTGAAGCGATTACGGGGGTAAGGTCTGAAGCTTTCTTT.

The chain uses TRBV12-3 or TRBV12-4 and TRBJ1-6; D is perhaps TRBD1 (6 bases). V was cut by 10 bases and J by 9 bases, with 13 bases left in between. This CDR3 region has 12 residues. CDR3 loop: CATRGMGSPLHF. As DNA, the CDR3 is TGTGCCACGAGGGGGATGGGTTCACCCCTCCACTTT.